The clone carrying this TCR beta chain was recorded a few times. The sample originates from a study of response to subunit inactivated influenza vaccine. TCRdb reanalysed the RT-PCR reads using MiXCR and keeps one entry per CDR3 protein. The sample contains over 800,000 distinct CDR3 sequences, 21% of which appear only once. This CDR3 is 14 amino acids long. V gave up 2 bases and J gave up 4 bases; unmatched junction bases: 4. The sequenced sample was PBMCs from blood, obtained more than 4 days after vaccination. This receptor was identified in a man in his forties or fifties who received an inactivated influenza vaccine. The chain has TRBV12-3 or TRBV12-4 and TRBJ1-2; 7 bases are shared with TRBD1. This CDR3 reads CASSLRQGGYGYTF. CDR3 DNA sequence: TGTGCCAGCAGTTTAAGGCAGGGGGGCTATGGCTACACCTTC.